The next 4 T cell receptor beta chains were all read from a single sample in a study of blood T cells in healthy people across ages. A J-beta primer mix and a sample-barcoded 5' primer were used in a second PCR of about 6 to 12 cycles. TCRdb re-called the 5' RACE reads with MiXCR, one entry per CDR3 protein. The repertoire includes hundreds of thousands of distinct CDR3 sequences, around 45% of them detected once, and roughly 19% sits in the top ten. Sequenced: blood. These receptors were obtained from a man in his fifties or sixties in good health.

This chain joins TRBV9 and TRBJ2-1; the match to TRBD1 covers 8 bases. This CDR3 has 16 residues. Germline loops: CDR1 SGDLS, CDR2 YYNGEE. The V and J ends lost 4 bases and 6 bases, in that order; junction bases with no gene match: 12. CDR3 sequence: CASSSRQGSGCNEQFF. CDR3 coding DNA: TGTGCCAGCAGCTCGCGACAGGGGTCAGGATGCAATGAGCAGTTCTTC.

A few counts support this clonotype. The CDR3 DNA follows: TGCGCCAGCAGCACCGGACGGTCGAACACTGAAGCTTTCTTT. Encoded protein: CASSTGRSNTEAFF. The chain employs TRBV5-1 and TRBJ1-1, with D hard to call. Trimming stripped 4 bases from V and 1 base from J, with 11 bases between. Per the germline V gene, CDR1 is SGHRS and CDR2 is YFSETQ. This CDR3 is built from 14 residues. Combining the CDR3 with reference TRBV5-1 and TRBJ1-1 gives the whole variable domain KAGVTQTPRYLIKTRGQQVTLSCSPISGHRSVSWYQQTPGQGLQFLFEYFSETQRNKGNFPGRFSGRQFSNSRSEMNVSTLELGDSALYLCASSTGRSNTEAFFGQGTRLTVV.

This clonotype showed up just a few times. V is TRBV30 and J is TRBJ2-7, with a tentative D call TRBD2 (6 bases). The end of the DNA aligns better with TRBJ2-5, so the J call may be wrong. The CDR3 is made up of 15 amino acids. Germline assignment: CDR1 GTSNPN and CDR2 SVGIG (reference sequence). The CDR3 bases are TGTGCCTGGACAAGGGTAGGGGACTACCAAGAGACCCAGTACTTC. Its protein is CAWTRVGDYQETQYF.

The gene calls are TRBV15 and TRBJ1-5; D gene unclear. The germline CDR1 and CDR2 sequences are LNHNV and YYDKDF (reference sequence). This CDR3 spans 17 amino acids. The V gene lost 0 bases and the J gene lost 0 bases, with 12 bases spanning the gap. The CDR3 bases are TGTGCCACCAGCAGAGAATTTGGGCAGACTAGCAATCAGCCCCAGCATTTT. This sequence encodes CATSREFGQTSNQPQHF.